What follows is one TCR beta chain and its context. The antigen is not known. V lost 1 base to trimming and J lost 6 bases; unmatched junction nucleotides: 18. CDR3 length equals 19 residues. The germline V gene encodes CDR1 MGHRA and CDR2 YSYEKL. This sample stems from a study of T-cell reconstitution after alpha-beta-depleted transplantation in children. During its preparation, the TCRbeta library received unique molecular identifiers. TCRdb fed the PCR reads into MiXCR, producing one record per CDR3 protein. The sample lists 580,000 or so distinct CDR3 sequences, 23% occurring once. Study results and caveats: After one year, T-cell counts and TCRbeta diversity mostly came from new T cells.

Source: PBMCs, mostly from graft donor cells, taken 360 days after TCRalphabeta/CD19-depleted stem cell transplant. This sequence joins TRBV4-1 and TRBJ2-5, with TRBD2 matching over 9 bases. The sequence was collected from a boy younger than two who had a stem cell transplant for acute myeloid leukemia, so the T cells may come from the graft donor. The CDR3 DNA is TGCGCCAGCAGCCAAGTTGATTGGCGGGGGGGCTCGAGTCGGAAGACCCAGTACTTC. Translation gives CASSQVDWRGGSSRKTQYF.